This T cell receptor beta chain was captured in a study of control samples from healthy donors and cancer patients. Clones were read by immunoSEQ multiplex PCR, and TCRdb kept only the in-frame ones, dropping some. The data hold some 39,000 clones, with about 83% observed a single time. Sequencing was carried out using PBMCs. This TCR was sampled from a woman aged 60-75 years with lung cancer.

The CDR3 is CASSWGGREETQYF. CDR3 bases: TGTGCCAGCAGCTGGGGCGGCAGGGAGGAGACCCAGTACTTC. The chain is built from TRBV5-6 and TRBJ2-5; either TRBD1 or TRBD2 may fit D (5 bases each). Deletions cut 3 bases from V and 5 bases from J, with 14 bases between. The CDR3 consists of 14 residues. Germline V lookup: CDR1 SGHDT, CDR2 YYEEEE.